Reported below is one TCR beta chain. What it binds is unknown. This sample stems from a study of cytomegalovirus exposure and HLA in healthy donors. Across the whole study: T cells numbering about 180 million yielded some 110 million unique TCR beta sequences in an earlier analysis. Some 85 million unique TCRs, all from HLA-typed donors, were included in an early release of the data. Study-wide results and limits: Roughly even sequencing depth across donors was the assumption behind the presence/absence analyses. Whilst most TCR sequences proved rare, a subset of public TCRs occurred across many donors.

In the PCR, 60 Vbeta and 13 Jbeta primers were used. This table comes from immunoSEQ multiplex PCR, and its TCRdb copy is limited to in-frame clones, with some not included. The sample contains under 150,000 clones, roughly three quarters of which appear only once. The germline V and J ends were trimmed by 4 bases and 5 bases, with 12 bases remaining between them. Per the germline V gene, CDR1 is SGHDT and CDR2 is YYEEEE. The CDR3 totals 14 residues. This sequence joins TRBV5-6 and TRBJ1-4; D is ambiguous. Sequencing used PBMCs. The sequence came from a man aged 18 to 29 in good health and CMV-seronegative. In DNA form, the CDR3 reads TGTGCCAGCAGCCTGAGGCCTACCAATGAAAAACTGTTTTTT. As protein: CASSLRPTNEKLFF.